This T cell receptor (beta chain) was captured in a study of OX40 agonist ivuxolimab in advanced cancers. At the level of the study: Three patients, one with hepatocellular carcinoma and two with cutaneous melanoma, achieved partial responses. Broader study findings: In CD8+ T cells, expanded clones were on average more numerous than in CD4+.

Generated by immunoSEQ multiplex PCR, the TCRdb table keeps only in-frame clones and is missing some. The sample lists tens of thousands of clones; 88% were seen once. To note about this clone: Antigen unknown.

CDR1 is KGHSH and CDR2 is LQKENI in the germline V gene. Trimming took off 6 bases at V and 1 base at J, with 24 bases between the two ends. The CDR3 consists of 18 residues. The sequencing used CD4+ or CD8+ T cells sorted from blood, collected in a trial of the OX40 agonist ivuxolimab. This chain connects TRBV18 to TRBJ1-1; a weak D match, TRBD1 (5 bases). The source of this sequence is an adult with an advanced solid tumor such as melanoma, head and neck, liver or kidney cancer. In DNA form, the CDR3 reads TGTGCCAGCTCCCCTCCTCATGACAGCATCCTTCGGAACACTGAAGCTTTCTTT. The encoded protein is CASSPPHDSILRNTEAFF.